Following are 3 T cell receptor beta chains from one sample sequenced in a study of T cell responses to AZD1222 COVID-19 vaccine. TCRdb keeps only in-frame clones here, not all; method: immunoSEQ multiplex PCR. The data hold 150,000 to 200,000 clones, with 90% to 95% observed a single time. The specimen comprised peripheral blood, sampled on day 0 of AZD1222 vaccination. Receptors were obtained from an adult in good health.

This CDR3 reads CASSMTSGYTGELFF. The CDR3 DNA follows: TGTGCCAGCAGCATGACTAGCGGGTACACCGGGGAGCTGTTTTTT. The chain is built from TRBV9 and TRBJ2-2, with 10 bases aligning to TRBD2. The germline V gene encodes CDR1 SGDLS and CDR2 YYNGEE. The J segment lost 3 bases and the V segment lost 4 bases, leaving 3 bases of the junction unmatched. The CDR3 sequence is 15 residues long.

The chain combines TRBV28 with TRBJ2-7, with 7 nucleotides matching TRBD2. This CDR3 is 16 amino acids long. Unmatched junction bases numbered 11, after V lost 5 bases and J lost 1 base. CDR1 and CDR2 (germline): MDHEN, SYDVKM. CDR3 region: CASSLGGYDKSYEQYF. Written as DNA, the CDR3 is TGTGCCAGCAGTCTGGGAGGGTACGACAAATCCTACGAGCAGTACTTC.

J is TRBJ2-2 and V is TRBV4-3, with unresolved D. Trimming removed 0 bases from V and 7 bases from J, with 15 bases in between. From germline, CDR1 is LGHNA and CDR2 YSLEER. There are 16 residues in the CDR3. The CDR3: CASSQEFGGVDGELFF. The CDR3 DNA is TGCGCCAGCAGCCAAGAGTTCGGCGGAGTCGACGGGGAGCTGTTTTTT.